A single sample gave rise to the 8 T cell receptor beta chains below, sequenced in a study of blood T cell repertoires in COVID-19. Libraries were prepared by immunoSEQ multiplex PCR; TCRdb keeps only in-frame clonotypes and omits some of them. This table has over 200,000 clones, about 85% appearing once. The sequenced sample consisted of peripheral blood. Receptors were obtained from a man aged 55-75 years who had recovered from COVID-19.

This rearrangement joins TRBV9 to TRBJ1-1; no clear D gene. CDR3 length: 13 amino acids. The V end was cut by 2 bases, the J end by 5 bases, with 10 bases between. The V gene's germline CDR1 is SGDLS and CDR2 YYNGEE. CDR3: CASSVSAGTEAFF. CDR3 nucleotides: TGTGCCAGCAGCGTCTCTGCGGGGACTGAAGCTTTCTTT.

CDR3 loop: CASSLAAGGAEAFF. The DNA of the CDR3 is TGTGCCAGCAGCTTAGCAGCAGGGGGAGCTGAAGCTTTCTTT. This chain links TRBV7-8 with TRBJ1-1; 7 bases match TRBD1. The CDR3 length is 14 residues. Germline V gene data show CDR1 as SGHVS and CDR2 as FQNEAQ. The junction had 4 bases not matched to a gene; V was cut back by 0 bases and J by 6 bases.

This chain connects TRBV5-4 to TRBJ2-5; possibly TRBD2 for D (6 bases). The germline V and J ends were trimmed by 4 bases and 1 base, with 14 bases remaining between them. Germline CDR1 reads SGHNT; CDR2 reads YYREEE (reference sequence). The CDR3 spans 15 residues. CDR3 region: CASSTPGTSQETQYF. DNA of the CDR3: TGTGCCAGCAGCACCCCCGGGACTTCCCAAGAGACCCAGTACTTC.

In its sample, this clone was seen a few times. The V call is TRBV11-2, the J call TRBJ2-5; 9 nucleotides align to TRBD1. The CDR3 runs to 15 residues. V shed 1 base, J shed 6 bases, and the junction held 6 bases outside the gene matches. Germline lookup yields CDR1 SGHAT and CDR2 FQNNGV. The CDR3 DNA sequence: TGTGCCAGCAGCTTAGGCCGGGACAGGGTGCAGACCCAGTACTTC. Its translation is CASSLGRDRVQTQYF.

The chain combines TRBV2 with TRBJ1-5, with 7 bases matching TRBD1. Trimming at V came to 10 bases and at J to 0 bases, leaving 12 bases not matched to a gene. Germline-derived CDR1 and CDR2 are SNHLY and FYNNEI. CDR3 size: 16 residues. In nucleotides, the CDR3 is TGTGCCACGAAAGACGGGACAGATTATAGCAATCAGCCCCAGCATTTT. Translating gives CATKDGTDYSNQPQHF.

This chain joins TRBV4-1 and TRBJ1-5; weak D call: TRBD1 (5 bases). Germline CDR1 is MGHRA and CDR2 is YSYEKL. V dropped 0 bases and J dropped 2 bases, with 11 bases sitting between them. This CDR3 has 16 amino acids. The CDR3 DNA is TGCGCCAGCAGCCAAGATCAGGGTTTGGGCAATCAGCCCCAGCATTTT. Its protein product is CASSQDQGLGNQPQHF.

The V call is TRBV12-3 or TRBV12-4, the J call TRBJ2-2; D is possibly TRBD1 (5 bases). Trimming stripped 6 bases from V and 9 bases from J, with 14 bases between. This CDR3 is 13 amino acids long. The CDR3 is CASSSLAGRELFF. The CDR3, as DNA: TGTGCCAGCAGCAGTTTAGCAGGGAGGGAGCTGTTTTTT.

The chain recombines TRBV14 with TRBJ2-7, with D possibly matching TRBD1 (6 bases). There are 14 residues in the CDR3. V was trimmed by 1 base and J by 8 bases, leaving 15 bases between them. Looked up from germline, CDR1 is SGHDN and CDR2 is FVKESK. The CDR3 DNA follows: TGTGCCAGCAGCCAAGTGGGGGCCCTTACGAAGCAGTACTTC. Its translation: CASSQVGALTKQYF.